The 21 T cell receptor beta chains given below trace back to one sample, sequenced in a study of blood T cell repertoires in COVID-19. Using immunoSEQ multiplex PCR, the repertoire was profiled, and TCRdb retains in-frame clones only, with some absent. The sample lists about 210,000 clones, more than 85% occurring once. The sample taken for sequencing was peripheral blood. The receptors come from a man in his forties or fifties with acute or convalescent COVID-19.

The CDR3 protein is CASSYSGLVQDTQYF. The CDR3 DNA reads as TGTGCCAGCAGTTACTCGGGACTAGTACAGGATACGCAGTATTTT. The rearrangement uses TRBV6-5 and TRBJ2-3; TRBD2 agrees at 8 bases. V lost 0 bases, J lost 6 bases, and 5 bases stayed unmatched. The CDR3 contains 15 residues. Looked up from germline, CDR1 is MNHEY and CDR2 is SVGAGI.

The chain is built from TRBV5-1 and TRBJ1-1; the match to TRBD1 covers 8 bases. CDR3 length: 14 amino acids. Germline CDR1 SGHRS, CDR2 YFSETQ. Losses at the gene ends were 4 bases for V and 3 bases for J; bases not matched to a gene: 5. CDR3 amino acids: CASSLLDRDTEAFF. In DNA, the CDR3 is TGCGCCAGCAGCCTCCTGGACAGGGACACTGAAGCTTTCTTT.

This rearrangement joins TRBV18 to TRBJ1-1, with D perhaps TRBD1 (5 bases). The germline CDR1 and CDR2 sequences are KGHSH and LQKENI. The CDR3 loop spans 15 amino acids. Trimming pared 4 bases from V and 8 bases from J, leaving 20 bases between. The CDR3 spells CASSLQQAGETEAFF. The CDR3 DNA follows: TGTGCCAGCTCACTCCAACAGGCTGGGGAAACCGAAGCTTTCTTT.

The gene calls are TRBV24-1 and TRBJ2-3, with 9 bases aligning to TRBD1. V trimming: 9 bases; J trimming: 1 base; junction bases outside the gene matches: 7. The CDR3 runs 15 residues. The germline gives CDR1 KGHDR, CDR2 SFDVKD. CDR3: CATETQGAGTDTQYF. CDR3 DNA sequence: TGTGCCACCGAGACACAGGGGGCCGGCACAGATACGCAGTATTTT.

Written as DNA, the CDR3 is TGTGCCACCAGCAGGGGGCTAGCTAACTATGGCTACACCTTC. Translated, it gives CATSRGLANYGYTF. The chain employs TRBV15 and TRBJ1-2, with a tentative D call TRBD1 (5 bases). There are 14 residues in the CDR3. Germline lookup yields CDR1 LNHNV and CDR2 YYDKDF (reference sequence). Trimming left V 3 bases short and J 0 bases short, with 8 bases between. Complete variable domain (other parts from reference TRBV15 and TRBJ1-2): DAMVIQNPRYQVTQFGKPVTLSCSQTLNHNVMYWYQQKSSQAPKLLFHYYDKDFNNEADTPDNFQSRRPNTSFCFLDIRSPGLGDTAMYLCATSRGLANYGYTFGSGTRLTVV.

The chain combines TRBV7-6 with TRBJ2-7; D not certain. Germline assignment: CDR1 SGHVS and CDR2 FNYEAQ. The CDR3 runs to 15 residues. Trimming took off 5 bases at V and 2 bases at J, with 16 bases between the two ends. This chain's CDR3 is CASSLIATDPYEQYF. CDR3 nucleotides: TGTGCCAGCAGCCTTATTGCTACTGATCCCTACGAGCAGTACTTC.

The chain couples TRBV7-2 to TRBJ1-1; 10 nucleotides align to TRBD1. The CDR3 contains 13 residues. V shed 4 bases and J 11 bases; nucleotides not matched to a gene: 7. Germline-derived CDR1 and CDR2 are SGHTA and FQGNSA. The CDR3 loop reads CASSSGQGNWAFF. CDR3 sequence (DNA): TGTGCCAGCAGCTCGGGACAGGGGAATTGGGCTTTCTTT.

The table lists this clone with a count of one. The J gene is TRBJ1-5, the V gene TRBV24-1; D is ambiguous. The V gene's germline CDR1 is KGHDR and CDR2 SFDVKD. V lost 3 bases, J lost 9 bases, and 11 bases lay in between. The CDR3 is 13 amino acids. The CDR3: CATSDRGWLPQHF. The CDR3 DNA is TGTGCCACCAGTGATCGAGGTTGGCTGCCCCAGCATTTT.

With respect to this clone: Other DNA sequences from this sample encode an identical CDR3 as well. V gene TRBV5-1 combines with J gene TRBJ2-2, with 9 bases fitting TRBD2. V lost 4 bases to trimming and J lost 3 bases; unmatched junction nucleotides: 4. The germline V gene encodes CDR1 SGHRS and CDR2 YFSETQ. The CDR3 covers 15 residues. CDR3 nucleotides: TGCGCCAGCAGCCTTGCGGGAGGGGACACCGGGGAGCTGTTTTTT. As protein: CASSLAGGDTGELFF.

V and J are TRBV29-1 and TRBJ1-2; D may be TRBD1 (6 bases). V lost 4 bases and J 2 bases, leaving 8 bases between the germline ends. CDR1 and CDR2 (germline): SQVTM, ANQGSEA. The CDR3 runs 12 residues. The CDR3 protein is CSVAGQNYGYTF. CDR3 nucleotides: TGCAGCGTTGCCGGACAGAACTATGGCTACACCTTC.

The CDR3 sequence is CASSLAVAGESYEQYF. CDR3 DNA: TGCGCCAGCAGCTTGGCCGTGGCGGGGGAATCCTACGAGCAGTACTTC. This sequence joins TRBV5-1 and TRBJ2-7; 7 bases line up with TRBD2. In germline, CDR1 is SGHRS, CDR2 YFSETQ. CDR3 size: 16 residues. V shed 0 bases, J shed 1 base, and the junction held 7 bases outside the gene matches.

The V gene is TRBV4-2, the J gene TRBJ1-5, with TRBD1 as a possible D gene (6 bases). V was shortened by 2 bases and J by 4 bases, with 9 bases between the two germline ends. The germline V gene encodes CDR1 LGHNA and CDR2 YNFKEQ. The CDR3 is 14 residues long. The CDR3: CASSQPGTNQPQHF. The CDR3 nucleotides are TGTGCCAGCAGCCAACCGGGGACAAATCAGCCCCAGCATTTT.

The chain is built from TRBV29-1 and TRBJ1-2; no clear D. CDR1 is SQVTM, CDR2 ANQGSEA, per germline. V gave up 0 bases and J gave up 1 base, with 15 bases separating them. CDR3 length: 16 amino acids. CDR3 residues: CSVEDPVSGFNYGYTF. The CDR3 nucleotides read TGCAGCGTTGAAGATCCTGTGTCGGGATTTAACTATGGCTACACCTTC.

The V and J genes are TRBV10-1 and TRBJ1-1; TRBD1 is a possible D gene (5 bases). The V gene's germline CDR1 is WNHNN and CDR2 SYGVQD (reference sequence). The CDR3 runs to 14 residues. Between the trimmed V and J ends, which lost 2 bases and 4 bases, there was a span of 11 bases. The CDR3 region has the DNA TGCGCCAGCAGTGAGCCCCAGGGAGGCACTGAAGCTTTCTTT. Residues: CASSEPQGGTEAFF.

V and J are TRBV10-3 and TRBJ1-6, with D maybe TRBD1 (5 bases). Germline-derived CDR1 and CDR2 are ENHRY and SYGVKD. The CDR3 runs to 13 residues. Trimming cost V 4 bases and J 6 bases, with 7 bases left between them. In nucleotides, the CDR3 is TGTGCCATCAGTGGGGGGGTTAATTCACCCCTCCACTTT. This sequence encodes CAISGGVNSPLHF.

Written as DNA, the CDR3 is TGCAGTGCTAGTGCCTCTACCGGGACAGGCAACGTCCTGACTTTC. It is translated as CSASASTGTGNVLTF. This chain links TRBV20-1 with TRBJ2-6; 8 bases line up with TRBD1. The CDR3 consists of 15 residues. The junction had 10 bases not matched to a gene; V was cut back by 3 bases and J by 9 bases. Germline CDR1 and CDR2: DFQATT and SNEGSKA (reference sequence).

V is TRBV19 and J is TRBJ1-1; tentative D call: TRBD1 (6 bases). Per germline, CDR1 LNHDA and CDR2 SQIVND (reference sequence). CDR3 length: 18 residues. V dropped 5 bases and J dropped 5 bases, with 27 bases sitting between them. CDR3 nucleotides: TGTGCCAGTAGTCCATCGCTGACAGGTTCTCAGGACACTACTGAAGCTTTCTTT. Translated: CASSPSLTGSQDTTEAFF.

This clone turned up a few times. This sequence joins TRBV19 and TRBJ1-4, with a tentative D call TRBD1 (6 bases). The germline V gene has CDR1 LNHDA and CDR2 SQIVND (reference sequence). V lost 3 bases and J 7 bases, leaving 12 bases between the germline ends. The length of the CDR3 is 14 residues. The DNA for the CDR3 is TGTGCCAGTAGTATTTCAGGGGATCCTGAAAAACTGTTTTTT. It specifies CASSISGDPEKLFF.

This chain links TRBV7-2 with TRBJ2-5; no reliable D call. V lost 1 base and J lost 3, with 9 bases in between. The germline CDR1 and CDR2 sequences are SGHTA and FQGNSA. The CDR3 is made up of 14 amino acids. CDR3 residues: CASSLGLAEETQYF. As DNA, the CDR3 is TGTGCCAGCAGCTTAGGATTAGCAGAAGAGACCCAGTACTTC.

The chain recombines TRBV27 with TRBJ1-5; TRBD1 agrees at 9 bases. V trimming: 4 bases; J trimming: 3 bases; junction bases outside the gene matches: 4. This CDR3 spans 15 amino acids. CDR1 MNHEY and CDR2 SMNVEV come from the germline V gene (reference sequence). The CDR3 DNA follows: TGTGCCAGCAGTTCAGGGACAGGGACCAATCAGCCCCAGCATTTT. Protein product: CASSSGTGTNQPQHF.

The V call is TRBV27, the J call TRBJ2-5; D is ambiguous. Looked up from germline, CDR1 is MNHEY and CDR2 is SMNVEV (reference sequence). Trimming took 6 bases from V and 7 from J, leaving 21 bases between them. The CDR3 consists of 15 residues. CDR3 sequence reads: CASSFETGPRGTQYF. The CDR3 coding sequence is TGTGCCAGCAGCTTTGAGACCGGCCCTAGAGGGACCCAGTACTTC.